What follows are 8 T cell receptor beta chains derived from one specimen sequenced in a study of early T cells in non-severe SARS-CoV-2 infection (dated by TCRdb to the early 2020s). Library preparation used 5' RACE. For sequencing, a NextSeq 500 was employed. TCRdb trimmed the raw reads at Q25, called clones with MiXCR and kept productive beta chains. Every CDR3 protein is listed once, alongside the most common genes and DNA of its rows. Within this sample are 25,000 to 30,000 distinct CDR3 sequences, with approximately 4% of them counted one time only. The top ten clones comprise around 4.2% of the sample. Source material: whole blood. The receptors were sampled from an adult who was a healthcare worker with PCR-confirmed SARS-CoV-2 infection or an uninfected control (not recorded which).

Many counts were recorded for this clonotype. The chain is built from TRBV7-9 and TRBJ2-7; the D call may be TRBD1 or TRBD2 (5 bases each). Germline V gives CDR1 SEHNR, CDR2 FQNEAQ (reference sequence). Deletions cut 4 bases from V and 3 bases from J, with 13 bases between. CDR3 size: 14 residues. CDR3 nucleotide sequence: TGTGCCAGCAGCTCCGGGACGATACGCTACGAGCAGTACTTC. Translating gives CASSSGTIRYEQYF.

The table lists this clonotype with many counts. CDR3 nucleotide sequence: TGTGCCAGCAGCCCCACTGGGGCCGGGAGCGGCGAGCAGTACTTC. This translates into CASSPTGAGSGEQYF. V and J are TRBV7-9 and TRBJ2-7; a possible D gene is TRBD2 (6 bases). This CDR3 is built from 15 residues. Germline lookup yields CDR1 SEHNR and CDR2 FQNEAQ (reference sequence). Between the trimmed V and J ends, which lost 5 bases and 6 bases, there was a span of 20 bases.

This clonotype occurred many times. The J gene is TRBJ1-1, the V gene TRBV25-1, with a possible D match to TRBD1 (5 bases). There are 11 residues in the CDR3. With 6 bases removed from V and 11 bases from J, the gap between germline ends came to 13 bases. The germline gives CDR1 MGHDK, CDR2 SYGVNS. CDR3 loop: CASRGVSVAFF. The DNA for the CDR3 is TGTGCCAGCAGGGGGGTGAGTGTTGCTTTCTTT.

This clonotype was found many times. The genes are TRBV28 and TRBJ2-3; 8 bases fit TRBD2. The CDR3 is 15 residues long. CDR1 is MDHEN, CDR2 SYDVKM, per germline. J gave up 3 bases and V 2 bases, and 4 bases lay outside the gene matches. In nucleotides, the CDR3 is TGTGCCAGCAGTTTAGTACTAGCGGATACAGATACGCAGTATTTT. Residues: CASSLVLADTDTQYF.

This clonotype was seen many times. The chain carries TRBV11-1 and TRBJ1-1; a weak D match, TRBD1 (6 bases). The germline V gene has CDR1 SGHAT and CDR2 FQDESV (reference sequence). V was clipped by 4 bases and J by 5 bases, with 11 bases between them. This CDR3 has 13 amino acids. CDR3 nucleotides: TGTGCCAGCAGCTCAGGGGTAGTTACTGAAGCTTTCTTT. Translated, it gives CASSSGVVTEAFF.

This clonotype was seen repeatedly, ten times or more. The genes are TRBV10-3 and TRBJ1-3; D is unresolved. The V gene's germline CDR1 is ENHRY and CDR2 SYGVKD. Deletions cut 8 bases from V and 2 bases from J, with 4 bases between. The CDR3 covers 11 residues. This chain's CDR3 is CAIQAGNTIYF. CDR3 DNA: TGTGCCATCCAAGCTGGAAACACCATATATTTT.

This clonotype has a count of ten or more. The chain couples TRBV2 to TRBJ2-5; no clear D. This CDR3 is 11 amino acids long. Germline CDR1 is SNHLY and CDR2 is FYNNEI. The germline V and J ends were trimmed by 7 bases and 0 bases, with 3 bases remaining between them. CDR3 residues: CASKYQETQYF. In nucleotides, the CDR3 is TGTGCCAGCAAGTACCAAGAGACCCAGTACTTC.

This clonotype appeared many times. The chain uses TRBV7-3 and TRBJ2-2; TRBD2 is a possible D gene (6 bases). The ends were cut back, 5 bases at V and 5 bases at J, with 9 bases in the middle. From germline, CDR1 is SGHTA and CDR2 FQGTGA. The CDR3 sequence is 13 residues long. As DNA, the CDR3 is TGTGCCAGCAGCCGAAGCGGGACCGGGGAGCTGTTTTTT. Translation gives CASSRSGTGELFF.